Below, 8 T cell receptor beta chains from the same sample are listed, as sequenced in a study of T cell responses to AZD1222 COVID-19 vaccine. Produced via immunoSEQ multiplex PCR; TCRdb's table is partial and in-frame only. The sample lists more than 95,000 clones, around 85% occurring once. This specimen consisted of peripheral blood, obtained 28 days after the second AZD1222 dose. These receptors were obtained from an adult who received the AZD1222 COVID-19 vaccine.

The CDR3 nucleotides read TGTGCCAGCAGCCAAGATGGTGGGTCCTACGAGCAGTACTTC. Protein product: CASSQDGGSYEQYF. J is TRBJ2-7 and V is TRBV3-1 (or the pseudogene TRBV3-2); D gene uncertain. This CDR3 comprises 14 residues. Germline V gene data show CDR1 as LGHDT and CDR2 as YNNKEL (reference sequence). Trimming removed 0 bases at V and 1 base at J, with 7 bases between.

The chain uses TRBV4-2 and TRBJ2-1; D is possibly TRBD1 or TRBD2 (6 bases each). The CDR3 is 15 residues long. The V and J ends lost 8 bases and 0 bases respectively, with 14 bases between them. CDR1 and CDR2 from the germline V gene are LGHNA and YNFKEQ. The CDR3 loop reads CASSDGGRSYNEQFF. CDR3 DNA sequence: TGTGCCAGCTCAGACGGGGGCCGCTCCTACAATGAGCAGTTCTTC.

J is TRBJ2-7 and V is TRBV5-1, with D unresolved. V was shortened by 0 bases and J by 6 bases, with 16 bases between the two germline ends. CDR1 and CDR2 (germline): SGHRS, YFSETQ. The CDR3 covers 15 residues. CDR3 in DNA: TGCGCCAGCAGCTTGGAGGACGGTGGGCTCCTCGAGCAGTACTTC. Residues: CASSLEDGGLLEQYF.

This clone was recorded a few times. The chain is built from TRBV28 and TRBJ1-2; possibly TRBD1 for D (6 bases). The CDR3 is 12 residues long. Trimming stripped 7 bases from V and 2 bases from J, with 8 bases between. The germline CDR1 and CDR2 sequences are MDHEN and SYDVKM. The CDR3 loop reads CASKTGNYGYTF. The CDR3 bases are TGTGCCAGCAAAACAGGGAACTATGGCTACACCTTC.

The chain is built from TRBV25-1 and TRBJ2-7; TRBD1 agrees at 12 bases. V shed 4 bases and J 2 bases; nucleotides not matched to a gene: 12. The germline V gene has CDR1 MGHDK and CDR2 SYGVNS. The CDR3 runs to 18 residues. CDR3 bases: TGTGCCAGCAGTGGCCGGGACAGGGGGCCGGTTGGTCCCTACGAGCAGTACTTC. Residues: CASSGRDRGPVGPYEQYF.

V gene TRBV7-9 combines with J gene TRBJ1-1; a possible D gene is TRBD1 (6 bases). V lost 4 bases and J 5 bases, leaving 14 bases between the germline ends. The CDR3 has 14 residues. Germline V lookup: CDR1 SEHNR, CDR2 FQNEAQ (reference sequence). CDR3 DNA: TGTGCCAGCAGCTACGGGGGCGATAGGACTGAAGCTTTCTTT. It specifies CASSYGGDRTEAFF. The whole variable domain, remainder taken from reference TRBV7-9 and TRBJ1-1, is DTGVSQNPRHKITKRGQNVTFRCDPISEHNRLYWYRQTLGQGPEFLTYFQNEAQLEKSRLLSDRFSAERPKGSFSTLEIQRTEQGDSAMYLCASSYGGDRTEAFFGQGTRLTVV.

The chain joins TRBV6-5 to TRBJ1-1; 8 nucleotides match TRBD1. The germline V gene has CDR1 MNHEY and CDR2 SVGAGI. J was trimmed by 4 bases and V by 7 bases; bases with no gene match: 2. This CDR3 has 12 residues. This chain's CDR3 is CASTTGGTEAFF. The DNA for the CDR3 is TGTGCCAGCACCACAGGGGGCACTGAAGCTTTCTTT.

The chain is built from TRBV30 and TRBJ1-1; D is unresolved. From germline, CDR1 is GTSNPN and CDR2 SVGIG (reference sequence). Trimming pared 5 bases from V and 1 base from J, leaving 8 bases between. The CDR3 is 12 residues long. CDR3 in DNA: TGTGCCTGGGATCAAAAGAACACTGAAGCTTTCTTT. Its protein product is CAWDQKNTEAFF. The entire variable domain, with the rest obtained from reference TRBV30 and TRBJ1-1, is as follows: SQTIHQWPATLVQPVGSPLSLECTVEGTSNPNLYWYRQAAGRGLQLLFYSVGIGQISSEVPQNLSASRPQDRQFILSSKKLLLSDSGFYLCAWDQKNTEAFFGQGTRLTVV.